This T cell receptor (beta chain) comes out of a study of cytomegalovirus exposure and HLA in healthy donors. The CDR3 sequence is 14 residues long. The V end lost 3 bases, the J end lost 2 bases, and 12 bases lay between the germline ends. Per the germline V gene, CDR1 is SGDLS and CDR2 is YYNGEE. Comment on this clone: This sample also contains other DNA sequences that code for the same CDR3.

Here immunoSEQ multiplex PCR was the method, and the copy in TCRdb shows in-frame clones only, minus some. The table has around 250,000 clones, 90% seen once. This chain uses TRBV9 with TRBJ2-7; tentatively, D is TRBD2 (6 bases). Material for sequencing was PBMCs. This receptor was identified in a woman in her thirties in good health and CMV-seronegative. The CDR3 is CASSEGGGTYEQYF. The CDR3 nucleotides read TGTGCCAGCAGCGAGGGCGGAGGGACCTACGAGCAGTACTTC. Supplemented by reference TRBV9 and TRBJ2-7, the full variable domain reads DSGVTQTPKHLITATGQRVTLRCSPRSGDLSVYWYQQSLDQGLQFLIQYYNGEERAKGNILERFSAQQFPDLHSELNLSSLELGDSALYFCASSEGGGTYEQYFGPGTRLTVT.